The clone carrying this TCR beta chain was counted between two and nine times. Its antigen is undetermined. Trimming took 3 bases from V and 6 from J; bases not matched to a gene: 1. The CDR3 is 14 residues long. CDR1 is SGHTA, CDR2 FQGNSA, per germline. Template-switching 5'RACE yielded the TCR cDNA; a universal primer site and UMIs were added in the process. TCRdb called the 5' RACE reads again in MiXCR, with one record for every CDR3 protein. The sample carries 510,000 or so distinct CDR3 sequences, 15% to 20% recorded once. The data originate from a study of T cells after yellow fever vaccination. Turning to the study itself: Any fraction with a low cell number was prepared using SMART-Seq v4 Ultra Low Input.

The study's findings and limits: The study noted that FACS-sorted repertoires could contain abundant clonotypes contaminating from the bulk population. After the booster, roughly 96% of CD4 and 88% of CD8 primary-response clones were re-detected.

This specimen consisted of PBMCs, obtained 15 days after the yellow fever booster vaccination. The chain employs TRBV7-2 and TRBJ2-3; 12 nucleotides align to TRBD2. This TCR was recovered from a man aged 30 to 45 who received the YFV17D yellow fever vaccine. The CDR3 coding sequence is TGTGCCAGCAGCTTTCTAGCGGGAGGGGATACGCAGTATTTT. As protein: CASSFLAGGDTQYF.